The 27 T cell receptor beta chains below come from one sample, sequenced in a study of CD8 T cells in Susac syndrome. Random hexamers served to reverse transcribe about 0.5 to 1 ug RNA. TCRdb recomputed calls from the immunoSEQ multiplex PCR reads with MiXCR, one row per CDR3 protein. The sample yields around 170,000 distinct CDR3 sequences, approximately 96% seen once. Sequences were obtained from CD4+ T cells from PBMCs. Source of these receptors: a human donor with Susac syndrome.

This sequence joins TRBV25-1 and TRBJ1-2; no reliable D call. The CDR3 has 14 amino acids. Trimming pared 3 bases from V and 4 bases from J, leaving 12 bases between. Germline V gives CDR1 MGHDK, CDR2 SYGVNS. The CDR3 region is CASSENREIYGYTF. The CDR3 DNA follows: TGTGCCAGCAGTGAGAACAGAGAGATCTATGGCTACACCTTC.

V and J are TRBV30 and TRBJ1-5; 7 positions agree with TRBD1. Germline V lookup: CDR1 GTSNPN, CDR2 SVGIG (reference sequence). The CDR3 is made up of 24 amino acids. Unmatched junction bases numbered 33, after V lost 0 bases and J lost 4 bases. The CDR3 loop reads CAWSVHARWGQPYDPRDLNQPQHF. The CDR3 DNA reads TGTGCCTGGAGTGTACACGCCAGATGGGGACAGCCATACGACCCGCGCGACCTGAATCAGCCCCAGCATTTT.

The chain combines TRBV12-3 or TRBV12-4 with TRBJ1-3; 9 nucleotides match TRBD1. There are 16 residues in the CDR3. Unmatched junction bases numbered 13, after V lost 3 bases and J lost 10 bases. The CDR3 loop reads CASSFGPTGGDLTIYF. In DNA, the CDR3 is TGTGCCAGCAGTTTCGGTCCCACAGGGGGCGACTTGACCATATATTTT.

V is TRBV24-1 and J is TRBJ2-1; the D gene could be TRBD1 or TRBD2 (5 bases each). The V gene lost 3 bases and the J gene lost 1 base, with 12 bases spanning the gap. CDR1 is KGHDR and CDR2 is SFDVKD in the germline V gene. The CDR3 sequence is 16 residues long. The CDR3 DNA reads TGTGCCACCAGTGATGCCGGGGCAGGGTCCTACAATGAGCAGTTCTTC. It specifies CATSDAGAGSYNEQFF.

The chain combines TRBV20-1 with TRBJ2-3; 9 bases fit TRBD1. The CDR3 runs 15 residues. CDR1 is DFQATT and CDR2 is SNEGSKA in the germline V gene (reference sequence). V shed 1 base, J shed 5 bases, and the junction held 7 bases outside the gene matches. CDR3 nucleotides: TGCAGTGCTAGAGCTAAGGGACAGGGACGAGATACGCAGTATTTT. Protein sequence: CSARAKGQGRDTQYF.

The rearrangement links TRBV24-1 to TRBJ2-3; D is perhaps TRBD2 (6 bases). The germline V gene has CDR1 KGHDR and CDR2 SFDVKD. CDR3 length: 14 amino acids. V was cut by 3 bases and J by 1 base, with 7 bases left in between. The CDR3 region has the DNA TGTGCCACCAGTGATCGACTAGGCACAGATACGCAGTATTTT. This gives the protein CATSDRLGTDTQYF.

This chain joins TRBV3-1 and TRBJ2-7; the D is unclear. The ends were cut back, 1 base at V and 2 bases at J, with 12 bases in the middle. This CDR3 has 15 amino acids. CDR1 is LGHDT and CDR2 is YNNKEL in the germline V gene (reference sequence). CDR3 coding DNA: TGTGCCAGCAGCCAAGGTCAGGCAGAGGCCTACGAGCAGTACTTC. This translates into CASSQGQAEAYEQYF.

The chain couples TRBV20-1 to TRBJ1-2; no clear D gene. The germline gives CDR1 DFQATT, CDR2 SNEGSKA (reference sequence). Trimming took 0 bases from V and 1 from J, leaving 9 bases between them. CDR3 length equals 14 residues. The CDR3 loop reads CSAREKGYNYGYTF. The DNA of the CDR3 is TGCAGTGCTAGAGAGAAGGGCTATAACTATGGCTACACCTTC.

The chain combines TRBV23-1 with TRBJ1-1; a weak D match, TRBD1 (5 bases). TRBV23-1 is sorted into the ORF group, with uncertain function. The CDR3 loop spans 11 amino acids. The CDR3 DNA reads as TGCCCCCCCGGGGGGTACACTGAAGCTTTCTTT. Amino acid sequence: CPPGGYTEAFF.

CDR3 region: CATVTRDAWTDTQYF. The CDR3 DNA is TGTGCCACCGTGACCCGGGACGCATGGACAGATACGCAGTATTTT. The chain recombines TRBV24-1 with TRBJ2-3; D tentatively reads TRBD1 or TRBD2 (5 bases each). V was pared by 9 bases and J by 3 bases, with 18 bases between. Germline CDR1 and CDR2: KGHDR and SFDVKD. This CDR3 has 15 residues.

The chain uses TRBV2 and TRBJ2-5, with 15 bases lining up with TRBD2. CDR3 length equals 15 residues. The germline V gene encodes CDR1 SNHLY and CDR2 FYNNEI. V gave up 1 base and J gave up 10 bases; unmatched junction bases: 4. The CDR3: CASSEGTSGGADQYF. CDR3 coding DNA: TGTGCCAGCAGTGAAGGGACTAGCGGGGGGGCGGACCAGTACTTC.

The chain recombines TRBV12-3 or TRBV12-4 with TRBJ2-4, with D possibly being TRBD1 or TRBD2 (5 bases each). The CDR3 runs to 16 residues. V lost 6 bases, J lost 2 bases, and 17 bases lay in between. Here the CDR3 DNA reads TGTGCCAGCAGGGGACCCCGCTCGTCATCCAAAAACATTCAGTACTTC. Translation gives CASRGPRSSSKNIQYF.

The chain couples TRBV23-1 to TRBJ2-3; 9 bases fit TRBD1. TRBV23-1 is assigned to the ORF class and has an uncertain function. Trimming cost V 6 bases and J 2 bases; bases outside gene matches: 18. This CDR3 spans 19 amino acids. The CDR3 DNA reads as TGCGCCAGCAGCCCTCCCGGGACAGGGACCGGGCGCCTCACAGATACGCAGTATTTT. Encoded protein: CASSPPGTGTGRLTDTQYF.

The chain has TRBV30 and TRBJ2-5; D is unclear. V lost 5 bases to trimming and J lost 4 bases, with 8 bases between them. Germline V gene sequence: CDR1 GTSNPN, CDR2 SVGIG (reference sequence). CDR3 length equals 11 residues. The CDR3 is CAWASVETQYF. The CDR3 nucleotides are TGTGCCTGGGCCAGCGTAGAGACCCAGTACTTC.

V usage is TRBV30 and J usage is TRBJ2-5, with 15 bases that match TRBD2. The CDR3 has 17 amino acids. Per germline, CDR1 GTSNPN and CDR2 SVGIG (reference sequence). V was clipped by 2 bases and J by 2 bases; unmatched bases: 6. CDR3 in DNA: TGTGCCTGGAGTCTCCGGGGACTAGCGGGGGGACAAGAGACCCAGTACTTC. It codes for CAWSLRGLAGGQETQYF.

The J gene is TRBJ1-5, the V gene TRBV20-1, with D unresolved. CDR1 is DFQATT, CDR2 SNEGSKA, per germline (reference sequence). The germline V and J ends were trimmed by 4 bases and 6 bases, with 25 bases remaining between them. The CDR3 contains 17 residues. CDR3 nucleotide sequence: TGCAGTGCTAACCAAAAACGCGGCAGGTCTACCGGTCAGCCCCAGCATTTT. Translated: CSANQKRGRSTGQPQHF.

The chain employs TRBV15 and TRBJ1-2, with 10 nucleotides matching TRBD1. Germline trimming cut 0 bases from V and 4 bases from J; bases unmatched to any gene: 5. The CDR3 covers 16 residues. Per germline, CDR1 LNHNV and CDR2 YYDKDF (reference sequence). The CDR3 DNA reads as TGTGCCACCAGCAGAGATGGGACAGGGGCCTTCTATGGCTACACCTTC. Residues: CATSRDGTGAFYGYTF.

The chain combines TRBV9 with TRBJ2-6, with D maybe TRBD2 (6 bases). Germline V CDR1 and CDR2: SGDLS, YYNGEE. The CDR3 covers 16 residues. The V end was cut by 3 bases, the J end by 2 bases, with 12 bases between. The CDR3 protein is CASSALGGAGANVLTF. The CDR3, as DNA: TGTGCCAGCAGCGCCCTCGGCGGGGCTGGGGCCAACGTCCTGACTTTC.

The V call is TRBV2, the J call TRBJ2-1; TRBD1 matches 9 bases. Losses at the gene ends were 6 bases for V and 3 bases for J; bases not matched to a gene: 6. The germline V gene has CDR1 SNHLY and CDR2 FYNNEI. The CDR3 contains 15 residues. The CDR3 nucleotides are TGTGCCAGCAGGGCGGGACAGGGAGGCTACAATGAGCAGTTCTTC. This encodes CASRAGQGGYNEQFF.

The V call is TRBV3-1, the J call TRBJ2-2, with D hard to call. CDR1 is LGHDT and CDR2 is YNNKEL in the germline V gene (reference sequence). V gave up 3 bases and J gave up 6 bases, with 11 bases separating them. This CDR3 comprises 14 residues. As DNA, the CDR3 is TGTGCCAGCAGCCACGGGTGGGTCGCCGGGGAGCTGTTTTTT. This gives the protein CASSHGWVAGELFF. Using reference TRBV3-1 and TRBJ2-2 for the parts outside the CDR3, the full variable domain is DTAVSQTPKYLVTQMGNDKSIKCEQNLGHDTMYWYKQDSKKFLKIMFSYNNKELIINETVPNRFSPKSPDKAHLNLHINSLELGDSAVYFCASSHGWVAGELFFGEGSRLTVL.

The chain carries TRBV6-2 or TRBV6-3 and TRBJ1-5; D unresolved. This CDR3 contains 15 residues. The germline gives CDR1 MNHEY, CDR2 SVGEGT. V gave up 6 bases and J gave up 0 bases, with 12 bases separating them. The CDR3 sequence: CASSPRGFSNQPQHF. The DNA of the CDR3 is TGTGCCAGCAGCCCCCGTGGCTTTAGCAATCAGCCCCAGCATTTT.

V is TRBV20-1 and J is TRBJ2-2, with 7 bases aligning to TRBD2. Unmatched junction bases numbered 6, after V lost 3 bases and J lost 2 bases. Per germline, CDR1 DFQATT and CDR2 SNEGSKA (reference sequence). The CDR3 sequence is 15 residues long. As DNA, the CDR3 is TGCAGTGCTAGGATTCGCGGGGGTAACACCGGGGAGCTGTTTTTT. Translating gives CSARIRGGNTGELFF.

The chain is built from TRBV9 and TRBJ1-1; possibly TRBD1 for D (5 bases). The V end was cut by 0 bases, the J end by 1 base, with 7 bases between. The CDR3 runs to 14 residues. In germline, CDR1 is SGDLS, CDR2 YYNGEE. CDR3 region: CASSVGQQNTEAFF. Written as DNA, the CDR3 is TGTGCCAGCAGCGTAGGACAGCAGAACACTGAAGCTTTCTTT.

This clonotype was seen only a few times. V is TRBV20-1 and J is TRBJ2-3; 7 bases agree with TRBD2. Germline CDR1 and CDR2: DFQATT and SNEGSKA (reference sequence). This CDR3 has 15 residues. The junction had 10 bases not matched to a gene; V was cut back by 6 bases and J by 1 base. CDR3 sequence (DNA): TGCAGTGCCACCAAGCGGGGAGTGGGCACAGATACGCAGTATTTT. As protein: CSATKRGVGTDTQYF.

The chain is built from TRBV11-3 and TRBJ2-2; 8 bases fit TRBD1. Trimming took 1 base from V and 7 from J; bases not matched to a gene: 5. Germline V gives CDR1 SGHNT, CDR2 YENEEA. The CDR3 consists of 15 residues. This CDR3 reads CASSLGQGANGELFF. Written as DNA, the CDR3 is TGTGCCAGCAGCTTAGGCCAGGGGGCGAACGGGGAGCTGTTTTTT.

The V and J genes are TRBV20-1 and TRBJ2-7, with TRBD2 matching over 8 bases. This CDR3 region has 15 residues. Germline V CDR1 and CDR2: DFQATT, SNEGSKA (reference sequence). J lost 7 bases, V lost 4 bases, and 15 bases had no gene match. In DNA, the CDR3 is TGCAGTGCTATGGAAAGCGGGGGCCTTGATGGGGAGCAGTACTTC. Its protein product is CSAMESGGLDGEQYF.

This clonotype occurred once. The chain employs TRBV27 and TRBJ2-7; TRBD1 aligns across 8 bases. Germline values: CDR1 MNHEY, CDR2 SMNVEV (reference sequence). V dropped 4 bases and J dropped 3; count of bases not matched to a gene: 5. The CDR3 is made up of 14 amino acids. CDR3 DNA: TGTGCCAGCAGTTCGTGGACAGGGCGCTACGAGCAGTACTTC. Translation: CASSSWTGRYEQYF.